Shown below are 2 T cell receptor beta chains from a single sample sequenced in a study of cytomegalovirus exposure and HLA in healthy donors (TCRdb year 2017). Libraries were prepared through the immunoSEQ multiplex PCR assay. For the multiplex PCR, a mixture combining 60 forward primers for TCR Vbeta segments and 13 reverse primers for TCR Jbeta segments was used. TCRdb provides this immuneACCESS table in a form limited to in-frame rearrangements. Some clones are lacking; in checked studies, under half of them reflect an unresolved V gene, and why the rest are absent is not known. Present in this sample are over 100,000 clones, around 77% of which were seen just once. The leading ten clones occupy roughly 8.9% of the sample. The sequenced sample was PBMCs. The receptors were gathered from a male donor in good health and CMV-seropositive.

The chain couples TRBV27 to TRBJ2-7; 9 positions match TRBD1. The CDR3 is 16 residues long. Trimming took 6 bases from V and 4 from J; bases not matched to a gene: 13. The V gene's germline CDR1 is MNHEY and CDR2 SMNVEV (reference sequence). The CDR3 DNA is TGTGCCAGCAGGGGCCTCCCGGGACAGGGTCCATACGAGCAGTACTTC. Protein: CASRGLPGQGPYEQYF.

J is TRBJ1-1 and V is TRBV18; D is possibly TRBD1 (6 bases). Germline V gene sequence: CDR1 KGHSH, CDR2 LQKENI. V lost 4 bases to trimming and J lost 0 bases, with 15 bases between them. This CDR3 contains 16 residues. Here the CDR3 DNA reads TGTGCCAGCTCACAAACGGCAAGGACAGTGAACACTGAAGCTTTCTTT. It specifies CASSQTARTVNTEAFF. The whole variable domain, remainder taken from reference TRBV18 and TRBJ1-1, is NAGVMQNPRHLVRRRGQEARLRCSPMKGHSHVYWYRQLPEEGLKFMVYLQKENIIDESGMPKERFSAEFPKEGPSILRIQQVVRGDSAAYFCASSQTARTVNTEAFFGQGTRLTVV.